The 25 T cell receptor beta chains below all came from one sample that was sequenced in a study of blood T cell repertoires in COVID-19. TCRdb keeps only in-frame clones here, not all; method: immunoSEQ multiplex PCR. The top ten hold approximately 13% of the sample, which has 150,000 or so clones, around 80% seen once. Material for sequencing was PBMCs or T cells enriched from blood (not recorded which). The receptors were gathered from a woman aged 55-69 years who had recovered from COVID-19.

V and J are TRBV5-1 and TRBJ1-2; no firm D call. Germline values: CDR1 SGHRS, CDR2 YFSETQ. This CDR3 has 14 amino acids. Deletions cut 3 bases from V and 2 bases from J, with 11 bases between. DNA for the CDR3: TGCGCCAGCAGCTACGCCTCGGAGAACTATGGCTACACCTTC. Protein product: CASSYASENYGYTF.

V gene TRBV5-1 combines with J gene TRBJ1-4; tentatively, D is TRBD1 (5 bases). CDR3 length equals 16 residues. Germline V gene sequence: CDR1 SGHRS, CDR2 YFSETQ. V was cut by 0 bases and J by 7 bases, with 16 bases left in between. The CDR3 here is CASSLGIRGIGEKLFF. The CDR3 nucleotides are TGCGCCAGCAGCTTGGGAATTAGGGGCATTGGTGAAAAACTGTTTTTT.

J is TRBJ1-1 and V is TRBV3-1 (or the pseudogene TRBV3-2); TRBD1 aligns across 8 bases. CDR1 is LGHDT, CDR2 YNNKEL, per germline (reference sequence). CDR3 length equals 14 residues. With 7 bases clipped from V and 5 bases from J, the junction kept 9 bases outside the gene matches. The CDR3 sequence: CASTFDRGGTEAFF. The CDR3 nucleotides read TGTGCCAGCACCTTTGACAGGGGCGGGACTGAAGCTTTCTTT.

This clone was seen just once. CDR3 amino acids: CASSLSVGLVYGYTF. For the CDR3, the DNA is TGTGCCAGCAGCTTATCTGTGGGGCTCGTCTATGGCTACACCTTC. The chain couples TRBV11-2 to TRBJ1-2, with a weak D call TRBD1 (5 bases). With 2 bases removed from V and 4 bases from J, the gap between germline ends came to 14 bases. This CDR3 region has 15 residues. CDR1 is SGHAT and CDR2 is FQNNGV in the germline V gene.

The rearrangement joins TRBV5-1 to TRBJ2-1, with D tentatively TRBD2 (5 bases). V was shortened by 2 bases and J by 9 bases, with 18 bases between the two germline ends. Germline values: CDR1 SGHRS, CDR2 YFSETQ. The CDR3 is 15 residues long. The CDR3 loop is CASSLGNSGVSEQFF. CDR3 DNA sequence: TGCGCCAGCAGCTTAGGAAACTCCGGGGTAAGTGAGCAGTTCTTC.

The chain is built from TRBV21-1 and TRBJ1-5. TRBV21-1 is a pseudogene. This CDR3 has 16 residues. This chain's CDR3 is CASSKGAQDSNQPQHF. CDR3 in DNA: TGTGCCAGCAGCAAAGGAGCGCAAGATAGCAATCAGCCCCAGCATTTT.

The chain employs TRBV18 and TRBJ1-1; 7 positions match TRBD1. CDR3 size: 15 residues. Germline CDR1 KGHSH, CDR2 LQKENI. Germline trimming cut 2 bases from V and 5 bases from J; bases unmatched to any gene: 8. This chain's CDR3 is CASSPTTTGVTEAFF. The CDR3 nucleotides read TGTGCCAGCTCACCAACCACTACAGGGGTTACTGAAGCTTTCTTT.

The chain carries TRBV5-1 and TRBJ2-3; 9 bases are shared with TRBD2. Trimming took 3 bases from V and 2 from J; bases not matched to a gene: 7. Germline V gene sequence: CDR1 SGHRS, CDR2 YFSETQ. This CDR3 is built from 16 residues. The CDR3 region has the DNA TGCGCCAGCAGCTCGTCGACTAGCGGCCTCACAGATACGCAGTATTTT. This codes for CASSSSTSGLTDTQYF.

The sample holds one count of this clone. The chain joins TRBV5-1 to TRBJ2-3; 8 nucleotides match TRBD2. Germline V lookup: CDR1 SGHRS, CDR2 YFSETQ. Unmatched junction bases numbered 9, after V lost 5 bases and J lost 4 bases. The CDR3 runs to 15 residues. CDR3 in amino acids: CASSSGRGASDTQYF. CDR3 DNA sequence: TGCGCCAGCAGTTCTGGGCGGGGGGCTTCAGATACGCAGTATTTT.

This chain uses TRBV7-2 with TRBJ1-5, with no clear D. V gave up 5 bases and J gave up 1 base, with 12 bases separating them. This CDR3 has 15 residues. Germline V gene lookup returns CDR1 SGHTA and CDR2 FQGNSA. The CDR3 here is CASSSGVASNQPQHF. CDR3 sequence (DNA): TGTGCCAGCAGCAGCGGGGTGGCGAGCAATCAGCCCCAGCATTTT.

The chain is built from TRBV24-1 and TRBJ2-1; D might be TRBD1 (6 bases). Germline V gene data show CDR1 as KGHDR and CDR2 as SFDVKD. The CDR3 totals 13 residues. Trimming took 3 bases from V and 6 from J, leaving 8 bases between them. CDR3 DNA sequence: TGTGCCACCAGTGATGAACAGGGCAATGAGCAGTTCTTC. Encoded protein: CATSDEQGNEQFF.

The chain links TRBV2 to TRBJ1-5; 9 bases align to TRBD1. Germline V gene sequence: CDR1 SNHLY, CDR2 FYNNEI. The CDR3 is 15 amino acids. J lost 4 bases, V lost 6 bases, and 7 bases had no gene match. The CDR3 protein is CASSAPGQGNQPQHF. The CDR3 nucleotides are TGTGCCAGCAGCGCACCGGGACAGGGAAATCAGCCCCAGCATTTT.

This chain uses TRBV12-5 with TRBJ2-3; 9 bases line up with TRBD1. Germline V CDR1 and CDR2: LGHNT, FRNRAP. Losses at the gene ends were 5 bases for V and 9 bases for J; bases not matched to a gene: 3. The CDR3 sequence is 12 residues long. This CDR3 is CASGPDRGTQYF. CDR3 sequence (DNA): TGTGCTAGTGGTCCGGACAGGGGAACGCAGTATTTT.

The chain uses TRBV24-1 and TRBJ2-1; 9 bases match TRBD2. This CDR3 contains 17 residues. Germline V gives CDR1 KGHDR, CDR2 SFDVKD. V shed 5 bases and J 3 bases; nucleotides not matched to a gene: 10. CDR3 DNA: TGTGCCACCAGTGCCGTTGGGCGGGGGGGGTTCTACAATGAGCAGTTCTTC. It encodes CATSAVGRGGFYNEQFF.

Worth noting for this clone: Other DNA sequences in the sample encode the same CDR3. The chain couples TRBV5-1 to TRBJ1-5, with 8 nucleotides matching TRBD1. CDR3 length equals 15 residues. J gave up 4 bases and V 2 bases, and 5 bases lay outside the gene matches. CDR1 and CDR2 (germline): SGHRS, YFSETQ. CDR3 DNA: TGCGCCAGCAGCTTAGATGGACAGGGAAATCAGCCCCAGCATTTT. Translation: CASSLDGQGNQPQHF.

The rearrangement links TRBV2 to TRBJ1-5, with TRBD1 identical over 8 bases. This CDR3 spans 15 amino acids. Germline assignment: CDR1 SNHLY and CDR2 FYNNEI. The ends lost 2 bases at V and 6 bases at J; junction bases unmatched: 6. The CDR3 coding sequence is TGTGCCAGCAGTGAAAGTTCAGGGGGCGGTCAGCCCCAGCATTTT. Translation gives CASSESSGGGQPQHF.

This chain connects TRBV2 to TRBJ1-3; D gene unclear. Germline assignment: CDR1 SNHLY and CDR2 FYNNEI. The CDR3 runs 17 residues. V lost 4 bases and J 0 bases, leaving 16 bases between the germline ends. CDR3 DNA: TGTGCCAGCAGTGTGGGTCTCGGCGGCTACTCTGGAAACACCATATATTTT. Encoded protein: CASSVGLGGYSGNTIYF.

Concerning this clone itself: Other DNA variants within this sample encode the same CDR3. This chain connects TRBV19 to TRBJ1-2; D possibly corresponds to TRBD1 (5 bases). Germline assignment: CDR1 LNHDA and CDR2 SQIVND (reference sequence). The CDR3 is made up of 14 amino acids. Trimming cost V 2 bases and J 2 bases, with 9 bases left between them. The CDR3 is CASSIQGVNYGYTF. The CDR3 bases are TGTGCCAGTAGTATACAGGGCGTCAACTATGGCTACACCTTC. Supplemented by reference TRBV19 and TRBJ1-2, the full variable domain reads DGGITQSPKYLFRKEGQNVTLSCEQNLNHDAMYWYRQDPGQGLRLIYYSQIVNDFQKGDIAEGYSVSREKKESFPLTVTSAQKNPTAFYLCASSIQGVNYGYTFGSGTRLTVV.

The V and J genes are TRBV6-5 and TRBJ2-3; possibly TRBD2 for D (7 bases). The V gene lost 1 base and the J gene lost 1 base, with 12 bases spanning the gap. This CDR3 contains 16 residues. Germline-derived CDR1 and CDR2 are MNHEY and SVGAGI. In DNA, the CDR3 is TGTGCCAGCAGTTACTGGGGGGCGGGGGGCACAGATACGCAGTATTTT. This sequence encodes CASSYWGAGGTDTQYF.

The genes are TRBV6-5 and TRBJ1-3; maybe TRBD1 (5 bases). The CDR3 has 16 amino acids. The germline gives CDR1 MNHEY, CDR2 SVGAGI. Trimming stripped 0 bases from V and 0 bases from J, with 9 bases between. The CDR3 region is CASSYSNQGSGNTIYF. The CDR3 DNA reads as TGTGCCAGCAGTTACTCGAACCAGGGCTCTGGAAACACCATATATTTT.

V is TRBV7-6 and J is TRBJ1-5; perhaps TRBD1 as D (6 bases). The germline gives CDR1 SGHVS, CDR2 FNYEAQ. The ends were cut back, 5 bases at V and 5 bases at J, with 16 bases in the middle. The CDR3 is made up of 15 amino acids. Here the CDR3 DNA reads TGTGCCAGCAGCCGGGGATACAGGGTGGATCAGCCCCAGCATTTT. Protein sequence: CASSRGYRVDQPQHF.

In this sample, this clone turned up once. J is TRBJ1-2 and V is TRBV9; D perhaps matches TRBD1 (5 bases). This CDR3 is 17 amino acids long. Germline values: CDR1 SGDLS, CDR2 YYNGEE. V was trimmed by 0 bases and J by 4 bases, leaving 19 bases between them. The CDR3 region is CASSVDNAGRTTYGYTF. The DNA for the CDR3 is TGTGCCAGCAGCGTAGACAATGCGGGACGAACCACCTATGGCTACACCTTC.

This clone has only one observation. The chain links TRBV28 to TRBJ1-1; 10 positions match TRBD1. V shed 6 bases and J 5 bases; nucleotides not matched to a gene: 6. The CDR3 runs 14 residues. CDR1 MDHEN and CDR2 SYDVKM come from the germline V gene. In DNA form, the CDR3 reads TGTGCCAGCAGGGGACCGGGACAGGGGACTGAAGCTTTCTTT. It translates to CASRGPGQGTEAFF.

This clone came up a few times. The J gene is TRBJ2-2, the V gene TRBV2; possibly TRBD2 for D (7 bases). V was clipped by 6 bases and J by 1 base, with 12 bases between them. The CDR3 has 15 residues. Per germline, CDR1 SNHLY and CDR2 FYNNEI. This CDR3 reads CASRPRGLNTGELFF. Here the CDR3 DNA reads TGTGCCAGCAGGCCGCGGGGGCTGAACACCGGGGAGCTGTTTTTT.

The chain recombines TRBV6-1 with TRBJ1-4; no reliable D call. The CDR3 has 15 amino acids. The germline gives CDR1 MNHNS, CDR2 SASEGT. The V gene lost 2 bases and the J gene lost 3 bases, with 10 bases spanning the gap. CDR3 in DNA: TGTGCCAGCAGTGAACGGGTCGGCTCTAATGAAAAACTGTTTTTT. Protein sequence: CASSERVGSNEKLFF.